Listed below are T cell receptor beta chains from one sample, sequenced in a study of cytomegalovirus exposure and HLA in healthy donors. Libraries were prepared by immunoSEQ multiplex PCR; TCRdb keeps only in-frame clonotypes and omits some of them. The sample lists fewer than 85,000 clones, around 79% occurring once. The sample consisted of PBMCs. All receptors come from a male donor in good health and CMV-seropositive. CDR3s include the opening cysteine and the closing phenylalanine or tryptophan. A D gene is named only where the DNA matches it firmly. Some rows have no size entry. The others give once, few or many, or a class for an expanded clone.

cdr3_length: 20; v_call: TRBV5-1; clone_size: .; j_call: TRBJ2-2; d_call: TRBD2; cdr3_nt: TGCGCCAGCCGCACTACAACTAGCGGGGGCGCCCCTCCAAACACCGGGGAGCTGTTTTTT; cdr3_aa: CASRTTTSGGAPPNTGELFF
cdr3_length: 12; v_call: TRBV7-9; clone_size: .; j_call: TRBJ2-3; d_call: .; cdr3_nt: TGTGCCAGCAGCTTATCGGGGTGGGAGCAGTATTTT; cdr3_aa: CASSLSGWEQYF
cdr3_length: 13; v_call: TRBV28; clone_size: .; j_call: TRBJ2-2; d_call: .; cdr3_nt: TGTGCCAGCAGTACTCGGGGGACCGGGGAGCTGTTTTTT; cdr3_aa: CASSTRGTGELFF
cdr3_length: 14; v_call: TRBV28; clone_size: .; j_call: TRBJ2-1; d_call: .; cdr3_nt: TGTGCCAGCAGTTTACGGGGAGTTTACAATGAGCAGTTCTTC; cdr3_aa: CASSLRGVYNEQFF
cdr3_length: 16; v_call: TRBV12-5; clone_size: .; j_call: TRBJ2-5; d_call: .; cdr3_nt: TGTGCTAGTGGTTTGCCGGGGATGGAGTGGCAAGAGACCCAGTACTTC; cdr3_aa: CASGLPGMEWQETQYF
cdr3_length: 16; v_call: TRBV6-5; clone_size: few; j_call: TRBJ2-1; d_call: TRBD2; cdr3_nt: TGTGCCAGCAGTTCGCGGACTAGCGGCAACTACAATGAGCAGTTCTTC; cdr3_aa: CASSSRTSGNYNEQFF
cdr3_length: 10; v_call: TRBV20-1; clone_size: .; j_call: TRBJ2-5; d_call: TRBD2; cdr3_nt: TGCAGTGCTGCCACTAGCGCCCAGTACTTC; cdr3_aa: CSAATSAQYF
cdr3_length: 13; v_call: TRBV28; clone_size: .; j_call: TRBJ1-2; d_call: .; cdr3_nt: TGTGCCAGCAGTTTCTCAGCTAACTATGGCTACACCTTC; cdr3_aa: CASSFSANYGYTF
cdr3_length: 15; v_call: TRBV29-1; clone_size: .; j_call: TRBJ2-2; d_call: TRBD1; cdr3_nt: TGCAGCGTAGAACCGGGACAGGGGCTCACCGGGGAGCTGTTTTTT; cdr3_aa: CSVEPGQGLTGELFF
cdr3_length: 15; v_call: TRBV19; clone_size: .; j_call: TRBJ1-1; d_call: TRBD1; cdr3_nt: TGTGCCAGTAGTATGGGGGACAGGGGGTACACTGAAGCTTTCTTT; cdr3_aa: CASSMGDRGYTEAFF
cdr3_length: 13; v_call: TRBV5-6; clone_size: .; j_call: TRBJ1-5; d_call: .; cdr3_nt: TGTGCCAGCAGCGACAGTAGCAATCAGCCCCAGCATTTT; cdr3_aa: CASSDSSNQPQHF
cdr3_length: 13; v_call: TRBV7-9; clone_size: .; j_call: TRBJ1-2; d_call: TRBD1; cdr3_nt: TGTGCCAGCAGCCCCCGGACAGGGAATGGCTACACCTTC; cdr3_aa: CASSPRTGNGYTF
cdr3_length: 13; v_call: TRBV6-7; clone_size: .; j_call: TRBJ1-1; d_call: .; cdr3_nt: TGTGCCACGAGGGAGGGGGTCTCTCCTGAAGCTTTCTTT; cdr3_aa: CATREGVSPEAFF
cdr3_length: 19; v_call: TRBV9; clone_size: .; j_call: TRBJ2-7; d_call: .; cdr3_nt: TGTGCCAGCAGCGCGAGAAGCGGGGGGCGACAGGGGATGGTCTACGAGCAGTACTTC; cdr3_aa: CASSARSGGRQGMVYEQYF
cdr3_length: 18; v_call: TRBV7-9; clone_size: .; j_call: TRBJ2-1; d_call: TRBD2; cdr3_nt: TGTTCCAGCAGCTACCCTACTGTGCGGGAGGGCCCCTACAATGAGCAGTTCTTC; cdr3_aa: CSSSYPTVREGPYNEQFF
cdr3_length: 14; v_call: TRBV9; clone_size: .; j_call: TRBJ1-5; d_call: .; cdr3_nt: TGTGCCAGCAGCGCAGGGATTTTCGGACAGCCCCAGCATTTT; cdr3_aa: CASSAGIFGQPQHF
cdr3_length: 14; v_call: TRBV7-6; clone_size: .; j_call: TRBJ1-1; d_call: .; cdr3_nt: TGTGCCAGCAGCCCGGAAGCTCGGGACACTGAAGCTTTCTTT; cdr3_aa: CASSPEARDTEAFF
cdr3_length: 19; v_call: TRBV11-2; clone_size: .; j_call: TRBJ2-3; d_call: TRBD2; cdr3_nt: TGTGCCAGCACCCTTAGGTTCCTAGCGGGGGGGCAGAAGGCAGATACGCAGTATTTT; cdr3_aa: CASTLRFLAGGQKADTQYF
cdr3_length: 14; v_call: TRBV10-3; clone_size: .; j_call: TRBJ2-3; d_call: .; cdr3_nt: TGTGCCATCAGTGAGGGGGCGGGCACAGATACGCAGTATTTT; cdr3_aa: CAISEGAGTDTQYF
cdr3_length: 16; v_call: TRBV29-1; clone_size: .; j_call: TRBJ2-2; d_call: .; cdr3_nt: TGCAGCGTTGAAGATCCGGCTCTCAGGGGAACCGGGGAGCTGTTTTTT; cdr3_aa: CSVEDPALRGTGELFF
cdr3_length: 12; v_call: TRBV7-9; clone_size: .; j_call: TRBJ1-1; d_call: TRBD1; cdr3_nt: TGTTCCAGCGGCTCGAGGACAGGTGAAGCTTTCTTT; cdr3_aa: CSSGSRTGEAFF
cdr3_length: 13; v_call: TRBV10-3; clone_size: .; j_call: TRBJ1-4; d_call: TRBD1; cdr3_nt: TGTGCCATCAGAGACAGGGGAGTGGAAAAACTGTTTTTT; cdr3_aa: CAIRDRGVEKLFF
cdr3_length: 14; v_call: TRBV19; clone_size: .; j_call: TRBJ2-1; d_call: TRBD2; cdr3_nt: TGTGCCAGTAGTACTACCGGGACTAGGGGCGAGCAGTTCTTC; cdr3_aa: CASSTTGTRGEQFF
cdr3_length: 17; v_call: TRBV9; clone_size: .; j_call: TRBJ2-3; d_call: TRBD2; cdr3_nt: TGTGCCAGCAGCGTAGCCTTGGGGACTAGCGGCACAGATACGCAGTATTTT; cdr3_aa: CASSVALGTSGTDTQYF
cdr3_length: 16; v_call: TRBV7-2; clone_size: .; j_call: TRBJ2-1; d_call: TRBD2; cdr3_nt: TGTGCCAGCAGCTCGGGACTAGCGGGATATACCAATGAGCAGTTCTTC; cdr3_aa: CASSSGLAGYTNEQFF
cdr3_length: 16; v_call: TRBV4-1; clone_size: .; j_call: TRBJ2-1; d_call: TRBD2; cdr3_nt: TGCGCCAGCAGCCAAGATTCTAGCGGGTTTTACAATGAGCAGTTCTTC; cdr3_aa: CASSQDSSGFYNEQFF
cdr3_length: 15; v_call: TRBV19; clone_size: .; j_call: TRBJ2-1; d_call: TRBD2; cdr3_nt: TGTGCCAGTAGTATAGCGGGGGGCTCCTACAATGAGCAGTTCTTC; cdr3_aa: CASSIAGGSYNEQFF
cdr3_length: 14; v_call: TRBV6-5; clone_size: .; j_call: TRBJ2-3; d_call: .; cdr3_nt: TGTGCCAGCAGATTGACTAGAAGCACAGATACGCAGTATTTT; cdr3_aa: CASRLTRSTDTQYF
cdr3_length: 17; v_call: TRBV19; clone_size: .; j_call: TRBJ2-6; d_call: TRBD1; cdr3_nt: TGTGCCAGTAGTATGGGACAGGGGGGCTCTGGGGCCAACGTCCTGACTTTC; cdr3_aa: CASSMGQGGSGANVLTF
cdr3_length: 15; v_call: TRBV18; clone_size: .; j_call: TRBJ2-5; d_call: TRBD1; cdr3_nt: TGTGCCAGCTCACCCCGGGACAGGGGGAGAGAGACCCAGTACTTC; cdr3_aa: CASSPRDRGRETQYF
cdr3_length: 14; v_call: TRBV4-1; clone_size: .; j_call: TRBJ2-7; d_call: .; cdr3_nt: TGCGCCAGCAGCCAAGATGTGCCTACCTACGAGCAGTACTTC; cdr3_aa: CASSQDVPTYEQYF
cdr3_length: 15; v_call: TRBV5-1; clone_size: .; j_call: TRBJ2-7; d_call: TRBD2; cdr3_nt: TGCGCCAGCAGCCTAGCGGGCTCCAGCTCCTACGAGCAGTACTTC; cdr3_aa: CASSLAGSSSYEQYF
cdr3_length: 14; v_call: TRBV9; clone_size: .; j_call: TRBJ1-5; d_call: TRBD1; cdr3_nt: TGTGCCAGCAGCGCTACAGGGGGCGATCAGCCCCAGCATTTT; cdr3_aa: CASSATGGDQPQHF
cdr3_length: 14; v_call: TRBV7-2; clone_size: .; j_call: TRBJ1-5; d_call: TRBD1; cdr3_nt: TGTGCCAGCAGCTCACAGGGGGGGAATCAGCCCCAGCATTTT; cdr3_aa: CASSSQGGNQPQHF
cdr3_length: 15; v_call: TRBV25-1; clone_size: few; j_call: TRBJ2-2; d_call: TRBD2; cdr3_nt: TGTGCCAGCAGTGAATCTAGCGGGAACACCGGGGAGCTGTTTTTT; cdr3_aa: CASSESSGNTGELFF
cdr3_length: 16; v_call: TRBV11-3; clone_size: once; j_call: TRBJ2-1; d_call: TRBD2; cdr3_nt: TGTGCCAGCAGCTTAGTTGAAGCGGGAGGGCCGGGTGAGCAGTTCTTC; cdr3_aa: CASSLVEAGGPGEQFF
cdr3_length: 15; v_call: TRBV21-1; clone_size: once; j_call: TRBJ1-6; d_call: .; cdr3_nt: TGTGCCAGCAGCCCACAGGGGGCGGATAATTCACCCCTCCACTTT; cdr3_aa: CASSPQGADNSPLHF
cdr3_length: 13; v_call: TRBV27; clone_size: .; j_call: TRBJ1-1; d_call: .; cdr3_nt: TGTGCCAGCAGCCGACTCCCGAACACTGAAGCTTTCTTT; cdr3_aa: CASSRLPNTEAFF
cdr3_length: 13; v_call: TRBV6-5; clone_size: once; j_call: TRBJ2-7; d_call: .; cdr3_nt: TGTGCCAGCAGTCAAACTAGGGATTACGAGCAGTACTTC; cdr3_aa: CASSQTRDYEQYF
cdr3_length: 13; v_call: TRBV11-3; clone_size: .; j_call: TRBJ2-5; d_call: .; cdr3_nt: TGTGCCAGCAGCCGTACAGGGATTGAGACCCAGTACTTC; cdr3_aa: CASSRTGIETQYF
cdr3_length: 16; v_call: TRBV4-2; clone_size: .; j_call: TRBJ2-3; d_call: .; cdr3_nt: TGTGCCAGCAGCCAAGGTTCAGCGGCGAGCACAGATACGCAGTATTTT; cdr3_aa: CASSQGSAASTDTQYF
cdr3_length: 14; v_call: TRBV6-4; clone_size: .; j_call: TRBJ2-1; d_call: TRBD2; cdr3_nt: TGTGCCAGCAGTGTCGCGGGGGGCCTCAATGAGCAGTTCTTC; cdr3_aa: CASSVAGGLNEQFF
cdr3_length: 16; v_call: TRBV6-6; clone_size: .; j_call: TRBJ2-7; d_call: TRBD2; cdr3_nt: TGTGCCAGCAGTTCTACCCTAGCGGGGGGTAGATACGAGCAGTACTTC; cdr3_aa: CASSSTLAGGRYEQYF
cdr3_length: 16; v_call: TRBV27; clone_size: .; j_call: TRBJ1-4; d_call: .; cdr3_nt: TGTGCCAGCAGTCCCTTCGTCAGGGTCCCTAATGAAAAACTGTTTTTT; cdr3_aa: CASSPFVRVPNEKLFF
cdr3_length: 14; v_call: TRBV9; clone_size: .; j_call: TRBJ1-2; d_call: .; cdr3_nt: TGTGCCAGCAGCGTAGTAGACACCACCTATGGCTACACCTTC; cdr3_aa: CASSVVDTTYGYTF
cdr3_length: 14; v_call: TRBV6-5; clone_size: .; j_call: TRBJ1-6; d_call: .; cdr3_nt: TGTGCCGCCCGTATTGGGCAGAAGAATTCACCCCTCCACTTT; cdr3_aa: CAARIGQKNSPLHF
cdr3_length: 14; v_call: TRBV9; clone_size: .; j_call: TRBJ2-3; d_call: .; cdr3_nt: TGTGCCAGCAGCGTAGGAGAAAGTCAGGGTACGCAGTATTTT; cdr3_aa: CASSVGESQGTQYF
cdr3_length: 14; v_call: TRBV5-1; clone_size: .; j_call: TRBJ1-5; d_call: .; cdr3_nt: TGCGCCAGCCACAGGGTACGAAGAGAACAGCCCCAGCATTTT; cdr3_aa: CASHRVRREQPQHF
cdr3_length: 13; v_call: TRBV19; clone_size: .; j_call: TRBJ1-1; d_call: .; cdr3_nt: TGTGCCAGTATCCAGGTTGGAGGCACTGAAGCTTTCTTT; cdr3_aa: CASIQVGGTEAFF
cdr3_length: 16; v_call: TRBV11-3; clone_size: .; j_call: TRBJ2-7; d_call: .; cdr3_nt: TGTGCCAGCAGACCTTTGAAGAGCAGGGGAACCTACGAGCAGTACTTC; cdr3_aa: CASRPLKSRGTYEQYF